This T cell receptor (beta chain) comes out of a study of blood T cell repertoires in COVID-19. Here immunoSEQ multiplex PCR was the method, and the copy in TCRdb shows in-frame clones only, minus some. The data show tens of thousands of clones, with about 86% seen just once and approximately 4.3% held by the top ten. V was trimmed by 0 bases and J by 2 bases, leaving 9 bases between them. Germline assignment: CDR1 SGDLS and CDR2 YYNGEE. This CDR3 contains 15 residues. The chain links TRBV9 to TRBJ1-3; D gene unclear. Source material: peripheral blood. The source is a man between 60 and 70 years old with acute or convalescent COVID-19. The CDR3 DNA is TGTGCCAGCAGCGTAGATGAGCAGGCTGGAAACACCATATATTTT. It translates to CASSVDEQAGNTIYF.